The present TCR beta chain was sequenced within a study of cytomegalovirus exposure and HLA in healthy donors. Study findings and constraints: It was 150 to 200 TCR beta chains that were listed as cytomegalovirus-associated. Relative to the approximately 660-donor mean, N-insertions were reportedly fewer in an Asian-associated ancestry cluster in a later analysis. Association of a missense DCLRE1C variant with TCR beta V- and J-gene trimming was reported in a later analysis.

PCR was performed using 60 Vbeta and 13 Jbeta primers. Repertoires were generated with immunoSEQ multiplex PCR, while TCRdb's copy carries only in-frame clones and drops some. The sample records 150,000 to 200,000 clones, about four fifths being singletons. Of note for this clone: The antigen remains undetermined.

Trimming cost V 5 bases and J 6 bases; bases outside gene matches: 10. Per germline, CDR1 MNHEY and CDR2 SMNVEV (reference sequence). This CDR3 contains 14 residues. Sequencing used PBMCs. The receptor was derived from a female donor in good health and CMV-seronegative. The rearrangement joins TRBV27 to TRBJ2-7; TRBD1 aligns across 7 bases. The CDR3 DNA reads as TGTGCCAGCAGTGCTCCGACAGGGAAGTCCGAGCAGTACTTC. Its translation: CASSAPTGKSEQYF.